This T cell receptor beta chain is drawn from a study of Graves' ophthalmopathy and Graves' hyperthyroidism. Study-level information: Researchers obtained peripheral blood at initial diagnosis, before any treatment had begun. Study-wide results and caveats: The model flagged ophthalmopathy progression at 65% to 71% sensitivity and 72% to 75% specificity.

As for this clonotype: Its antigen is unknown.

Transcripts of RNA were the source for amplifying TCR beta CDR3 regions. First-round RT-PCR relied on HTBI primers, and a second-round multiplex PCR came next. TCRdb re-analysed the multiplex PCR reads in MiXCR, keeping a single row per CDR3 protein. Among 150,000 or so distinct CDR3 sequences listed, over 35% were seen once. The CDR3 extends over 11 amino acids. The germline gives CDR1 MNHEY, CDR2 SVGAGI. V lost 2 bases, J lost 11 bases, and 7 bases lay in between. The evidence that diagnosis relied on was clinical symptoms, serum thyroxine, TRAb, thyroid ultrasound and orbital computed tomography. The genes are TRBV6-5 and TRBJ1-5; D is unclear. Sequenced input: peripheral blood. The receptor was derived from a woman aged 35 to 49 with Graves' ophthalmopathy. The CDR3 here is CASSYASTQHF. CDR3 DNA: TGTGCCAGCAGTTACGCTTCAACCCAGCATTTT.